Listed below are T cell receptor beta chains from one sample, sequenced in a study of cytomegalovirus exposure and HLA in healthy donors. Clones were sequenced by immunoSEQ multiplex PCR, and TCRdb holds only the in-frame ones, with some missing. Among about 190,000 clones listed, about 81% were seen once. The sequencing input was PBMCs. The receptor set was obtained from a man aged 25-45 years in good health and CMV-seropositive. Each CDR3 is given with its conserved first and last residue. The order of the fields is CDR3 length, clone size, J gene, V gene, D gene, CDR3 protein, CDR3 DNA. A D gene is named only where the DNA matches it firmly. Where a row states a size, it is once, few, many or the class of an expanded clone; other rows omit it.

>14|.|TRBJ1-1|TRBV2|TRBD1
CASRAGQGNTEAFF
TGTGCCAGCAGGGCGGGACAGGGGAACACTGAAGCTTTCTTT
>17|.|TRBJ2-7|TRBV4-1|TRBD2
CASSQGFGLARSYEQYF
TGCGCCAGCAGCCAAGGCTTCGGACTAGCGCGATCCTACGAGCAGTACTTC
>15|.|TRBJ2-3|TRBV27|.
CASSPRGSSTDTQYF
TGTGCCAGCAGCCCCCGCGGGTCTAGCACAGATACGCAGTATTTT
>17|.|TRBJ2-2|TRBV19|TRBD2
CASSMGSGRGNTGELFF
TGTGCCAGTAGTATGGGTAGCGGGAGGGGAAACACCGGGGAGCTGTTTTTT
>16|.|TRBJ2-3|TRBV11-3|TRBD2
CASSTGTSGGTDTQYF
TGTGCCAGCAGCACCGGGACTAGCGGGGGGACAGATACGCAGTATTTT
>12|.|TRBJ2-7|TRBV4-2|.
CASSQTGREQYF
TGTGCCAGCAGCCAGACAGGAAGGGAGCAGTACTTC
>15|few|TRBJ1-6|TRBV28|TRBD1
CASSSTGGGYSPLHF
TGTGCCAGCAGTTCTACAGGGGGCGGGTATTCACCCCTCCACTTT
>14|once|TRBJ2-3|TRBV2|TRBD2
CASNVLGGLDTQYF
TGTGCCAGCAACGTTCTGGGAGGGTTGGATACGCAGTATTTT
>15|.|TRBJ1-6|TRBV6-6|.
CASSRLPGHRSPLHF
TGTGCCAGCAGCCGACTACCGGGACACAGATCACCCCTCCACTTT
>16|.|TRBJ1-2|TRBV7-2|.
CASSLDSGGSNYGYTF
TGTGCCAGCAGCTTAGATTCGGGGGGCTCGAACTATGGCTACACCTTC
>15|.|TRBJ1-1|TRBV27|.
CASTSITRGGTEAFF
TGTGCCAGCACCTCAATAACCAGGGGAGGGACTGAAGCTTTCTTT
>13|.|TRBJ2-5|TRBV19|.
CASNASGGRTQYF
TGTGCCAGTAACGCGAGCGGTGGTCGGACCCAGTACTTC
>13|.|TRBJ2-2|TRBV6-4|.
CASSYNMQGELFF
TGTGCCAGCAGTTATAACATGCAAGGGGAGCTGTTTTTT
>14|.|TRBJ1-2|TRBV6-6|TRBD1
CASSYPGRGLGYTF
TGTGCCAGCAGTTACCCCGGCAGGGGGCTTGGCTACACCTTC
>15|few|TRBJ1-5|TRBV18|TRBD1
CASSPRDSGNQPQHF
TGTGCCAGCTCACCACGGGACAGCGGCAATCAGCCCCAGCATTTT
>15|.|TRBJ2-1|TRBV2|TRBD2
CASKSTSGSYNEQFF
TGTGCCAGCAAATCGACTAGCGGGAGCTACAATGAGCAGTTCTTC
>15|.|TRBJ1-5|TRBV4-1|TRBD1
CASSQQGDSNQPQHF
TGCGCCAGCAGCCAGCAGGGGGATAGCAATCAGCCCCAGCATTTT
>16|once|TRBJ2-7|TRBV5-1|.
CASSLGGTGDSYEQYF
TGCGCCAGCAGCTTGGGAGGAACAGGCGACTCCTACGAGCAGTACTTC
>11|.|TRBJ2-7|TRBV7-9|.
CASSRREEQYF
TGTGCCAGCAGCCGAAGGGAGGAGCAGTACTTC
>14|.|TRBJ2-7|TRBV6-5|.
CASSPGTGVAEQYF
TGTGCCAGCAGTCCAGGGACGGGAGTTGCCGAGCAGTACTTC
>14|few|TRBJ2-1|TRBV25-1|TRBD2
CASSDPSGGNEQFF
TGTGCCAGCAGTGACCCCTCGGGGGGCAATGAGCAGTTCTTC
>14|few|TRBJ2-7|TRBV5-1|.
CASSLPGPNHEQYF
TGCGCCAGCAGCTTGCCAGGGCCCAATCACGAGCAGTACTTC
>13|.|TRBJ1-2|TRBV5-6|.
CASSWVGGYGYTF
TGTGCCAGCAGCTGGGTCGGGGGCTATGGCTACACCTTC
>14|.|TRBJ2-7|TRBV5-1|.
CASSFGPKEGEQYF
TGCGCCAGCAGCTTTGGGCCCAAGGAGGGCGAGCAGTACTTC
>18|many|TRBJ1-2|TRBV7-9|.
CASSLGDTRDKTNYGYTF
TGTGCCAGCAGCTTAGGGGATACCCGGGACAAGACTAACTATGGCTACACCTTC
>15|.|TRBJ2-1|TRBV25-1|TRBD1
CASSEAGTGKNEQFF
TGTGCCAGCAGTGAAGCCGGGACAGGGAAAAATGAGCAGTTCTTC
>15|.|TRBJ1-4|TRBV7-2|TRBD1
CASSPRTGINEKLFF
TGTGCCAGCAGCCCACGGACAGGCATTAATGAAAAACTGTTTTTT
>13|.|TRBJ2-1|TRBV11-2|.
CASSFGGNNEQFF
TGTGCCAGCAGCTTTGGAGGAAACAATGAGCAGTTCTTC
>17|.|TRBJ2-2|TRBV5-1|.
CASSKSGTRSNTGELFF
TGCGCCAGCAGCAAATCCGGGACTCGAAGCAACACCGGGGAGCTGTTTTTT
>15|.|TRBJ2-1|TRBV5-1|TRBD2
CASSLGLAGANEQFF
TGCGCCAGCAGCTTAGGACTAGCGGGAGCTAATGAGCAGTTCTTC
>15|.|TRBJ1-1|TRBV6-5|TRBD1
CASSTGETGKTEAFF
TGTGCCAGCAGTACCGGGGAGACAGGGAAAACTGAAGCTTTCTTT
>16|.|TRBJ2-1|TRBV25-1|.
CASSEFEGSSYNEQFF
TGTGCCAGCAGTGAATTCGAGGGAAGCTCCTACAATGAGCAGTTCTTC
>11|.|TRBJ2-7|TRBV2|.
CASGPSYEQYF
TGTGCCAGCGGCCCCTCCTACGAGCAGTACTTC
>13|.|TRBJ1-1|TRBV7-8|.
CASRSQGNTEAFF
TGTGCCAGCAGGTCCCAGGGGAACACTGAAGCTTTCTTT
>14|.|TRBJ2-7|TRBV6-1|.
CASSEQGKAYEQYF
TGTGCCAGCAGTGAACAGGGGAAGGCCTACGAGCAGTACTTC
>15|.|TRBJ2-3|TRBV11-1|TRBD2
CASSFTSGSTDTQYF
TGTGCCAGCAGCTTTACTAGCGGTAGCACAGATACGCAGTATTTT
>15|.|TRBJ2-3|TRBV7-2|TRBD2
CASSLISGSHGTQYF
TGTGCCAGCAGCTTAATTAGCGGGAGTCATGGTACGCAGTATTTT
>12|.|TRBJ1-5|TRBV9|.
CASSRTNQPQHF
TGTGCCAGCAGCCGGACAAATCAGCCCCAGCATTTT
>15|few|TRBJ1-1|TRBV28|TRBD1
CASSSWTGKNTEAFF
TGTGCCAGCAGTTCCTGGACAGGGAAGAACACTGAAGCTTTCTTT
>15|.|TRBJ2-7|TRBV5-8|.
CASSPRQLVVYEQYF
TGTGCCAGCAGCCCGCGACAGCTTGTTGTCTACGAGCAGTACTTC
>17|once|TRBJ2-3|TRBV10-3|TRBD2
CAISPFRSGGSTDTQYF
TGTGCCATCAGTCCGTTTAGGAGCGGGGGCAGCACAGATACGCAGTATTTT
>13|few|TRBJ2-3|TRBV7-9|.
CASSPVAADTQYF
TGTGCCAGCAGCCCAGTAGCGGCTGATACGCAGTATTTT
>15|few|TRBJ2-3|TRBV5-1|.
CASSPGIADTDTQYF
TGCGCCAGCAGCCCGGGGATAGCGGACACAGATACGCAGTATTTT
>16|once|TRBJ1-3|TRBV27|.
CASRPQGFYSGNTIYF
TGTGCCAGCAGGCCCCAGGGTTTTTACTCTGGAAACACCATATATTTT
>13|.|TRBJ2-7|TRBV4-1|.
CASSQEWSYEQYF
TGCGCCAGCAGCCAAGAGTGGAGTTACGAGCAGTACTTC
>16|.|TRBJ2-5|TRBV5-1|TRBD2
CASSPLLAGGQETQYF
TGCGCCAGCAGCCCCCTGCTAGCGGGGGGGCAAGAGACCCAGTACTTC
>14|few|TRBJ2-2|TRBV6-6|.
CASSQLRGTGELFF
TGTGCCAGCAGCCAACTAAGAGGAACCGGGGAGCTGTTTTTT
>13|few|TRBJ2-3|TRBV13|.
CASSLEGTDTQYF
TGTGCCAGCAGCTTGGAGGGAACAGATACGCAGTATTTT